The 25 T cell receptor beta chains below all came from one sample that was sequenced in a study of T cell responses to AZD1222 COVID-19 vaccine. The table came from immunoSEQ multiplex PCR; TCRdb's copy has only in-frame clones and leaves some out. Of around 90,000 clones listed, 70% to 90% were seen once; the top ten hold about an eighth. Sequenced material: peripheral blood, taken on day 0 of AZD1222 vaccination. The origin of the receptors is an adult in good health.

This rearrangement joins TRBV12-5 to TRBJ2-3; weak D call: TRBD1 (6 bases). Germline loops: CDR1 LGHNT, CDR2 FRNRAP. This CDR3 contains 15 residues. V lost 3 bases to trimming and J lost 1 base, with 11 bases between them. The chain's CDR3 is CASGLDRLRTDTQYF. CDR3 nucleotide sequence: TGTGCTAGTGGTTTAGACAGGCTCCGCACAGATACGCAGTATTTT.

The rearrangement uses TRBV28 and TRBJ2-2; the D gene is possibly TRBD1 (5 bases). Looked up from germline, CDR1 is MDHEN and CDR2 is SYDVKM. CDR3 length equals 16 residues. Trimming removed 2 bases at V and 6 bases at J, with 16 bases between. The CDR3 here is CASSLGRVFVAGELFF. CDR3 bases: TGTGCCAGCAGTTTAGGCAGGGTATTTGTCGCCGGGGAGCTGTTTTTT.

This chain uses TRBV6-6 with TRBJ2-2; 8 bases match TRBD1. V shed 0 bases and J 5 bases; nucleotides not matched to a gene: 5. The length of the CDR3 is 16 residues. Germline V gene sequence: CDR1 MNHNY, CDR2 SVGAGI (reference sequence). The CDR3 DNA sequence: TGTGCCAGCAGTTACTCGTACAGGGGGTATACCGGGGAGCTGTTTTTT. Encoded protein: CASSYSYRGYTGELFF.

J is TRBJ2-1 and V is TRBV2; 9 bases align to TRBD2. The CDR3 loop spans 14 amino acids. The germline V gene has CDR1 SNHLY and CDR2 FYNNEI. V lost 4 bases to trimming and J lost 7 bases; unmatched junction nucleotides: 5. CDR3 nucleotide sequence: TGTGCCAGCAGTGGGCTAGCGGGGTTGAATGAGCAGTTCTTC. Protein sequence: CASSGLAGLNEQFF.

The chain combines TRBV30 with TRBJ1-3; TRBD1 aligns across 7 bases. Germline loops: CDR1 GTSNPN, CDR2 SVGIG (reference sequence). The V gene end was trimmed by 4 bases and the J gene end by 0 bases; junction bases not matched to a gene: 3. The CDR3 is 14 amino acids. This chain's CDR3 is CAWMRDSSGNTIYF. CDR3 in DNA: TGTGCCTGGATGCGGGACAGCTCTGGAAACACCATATATTTT.

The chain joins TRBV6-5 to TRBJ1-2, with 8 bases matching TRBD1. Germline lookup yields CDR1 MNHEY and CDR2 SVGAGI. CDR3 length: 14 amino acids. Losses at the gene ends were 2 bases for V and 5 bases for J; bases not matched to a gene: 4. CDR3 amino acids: CASSYMGQEYGYTF. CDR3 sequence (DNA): TGTGCCAGCAGTTACATGGGACAGGAATATGGCTACACCTTC.

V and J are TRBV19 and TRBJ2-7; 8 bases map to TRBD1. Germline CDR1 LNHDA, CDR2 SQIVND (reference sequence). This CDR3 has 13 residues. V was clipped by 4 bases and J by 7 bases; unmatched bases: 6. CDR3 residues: CASSTTGVREQYF. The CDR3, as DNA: TGTGCCAGTAGTACGACAGGGGTGAGGGAGCAGTACTTC.

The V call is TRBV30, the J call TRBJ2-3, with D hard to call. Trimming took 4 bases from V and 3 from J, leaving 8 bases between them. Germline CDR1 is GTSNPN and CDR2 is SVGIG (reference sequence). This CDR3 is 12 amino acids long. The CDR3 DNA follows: TGTGCCTGGAACCCCTCTACAGATACGCAGTATTTT. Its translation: CAWNPSTDTQYF.

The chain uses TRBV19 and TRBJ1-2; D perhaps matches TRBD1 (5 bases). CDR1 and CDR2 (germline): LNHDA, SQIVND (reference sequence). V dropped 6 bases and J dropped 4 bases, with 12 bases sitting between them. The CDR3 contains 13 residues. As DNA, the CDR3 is TGTGCCAGTAGGCCAGGGATAGGCTATGGCTACACCTTC. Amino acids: CASRPGIGYGYTF.

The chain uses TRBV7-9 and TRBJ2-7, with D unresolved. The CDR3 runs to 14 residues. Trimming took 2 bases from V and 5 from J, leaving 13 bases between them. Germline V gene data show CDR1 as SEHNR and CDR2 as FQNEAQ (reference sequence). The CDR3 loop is CASSLTETSHEQYF. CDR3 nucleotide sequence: TGTGCCAGCAGCTTAACGGAGACGTCCCACGAGCAGTACTTC.

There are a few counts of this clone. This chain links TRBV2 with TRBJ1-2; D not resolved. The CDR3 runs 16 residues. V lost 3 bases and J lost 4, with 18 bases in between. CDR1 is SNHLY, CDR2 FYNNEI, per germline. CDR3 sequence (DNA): TGTGCCAGCAGTGAGAGTTGGAAGGGAAGCGGCTATGGCTACACCTTC. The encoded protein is CASSESWKGSGYGYTF.

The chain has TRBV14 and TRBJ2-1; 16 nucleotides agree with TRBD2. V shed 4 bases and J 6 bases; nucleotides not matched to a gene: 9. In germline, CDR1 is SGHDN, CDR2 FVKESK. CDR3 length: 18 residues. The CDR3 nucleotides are TGTGCCAGCAGCCCGGGACTAGCGGGGGGGCTATCTCTCAATGAGCAGTTCTTC. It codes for CASSPGLAGGLSLNEQFF.

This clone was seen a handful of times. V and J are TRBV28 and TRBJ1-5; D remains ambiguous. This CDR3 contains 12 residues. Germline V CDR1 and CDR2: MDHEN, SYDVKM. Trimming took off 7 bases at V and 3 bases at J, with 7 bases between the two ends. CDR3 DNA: TGTGCCAGCAAGGGAGCCAATCAGCCCCAGCATTTT. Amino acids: CASKGANQPQHF. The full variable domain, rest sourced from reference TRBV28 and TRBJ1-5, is DVKVTQSSRYLVKRTGEKVFLECVQDMDHENMFWYRQDPGLGLRLIYFSYDVKMKEKGDIPEGYSVSREKKERFSLILESASTNQTSMYLCASKGANQPQHFGDGTRLSIL.

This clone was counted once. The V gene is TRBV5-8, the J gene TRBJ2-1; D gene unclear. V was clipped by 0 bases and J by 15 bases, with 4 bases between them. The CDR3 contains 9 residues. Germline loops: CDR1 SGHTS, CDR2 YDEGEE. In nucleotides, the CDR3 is TGTGCCAGCAGCTTGGGTTCGTTCTTC. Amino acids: CASSLGSFF. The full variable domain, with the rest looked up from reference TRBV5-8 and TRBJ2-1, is EAGVTQSPTHLIKTRGQQATLRCSPISGHTSVYWYQQALGLGLQFLLWYDEGEERNRGNFPPRFSGRQFPNYSSELNVNALELEDSALYLCASSLGSFFGPGTRLTVL.

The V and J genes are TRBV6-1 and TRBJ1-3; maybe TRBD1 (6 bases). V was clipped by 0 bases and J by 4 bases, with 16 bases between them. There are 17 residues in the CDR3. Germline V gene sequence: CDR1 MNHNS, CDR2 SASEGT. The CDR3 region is CASSEAGGPGVGNTIYF. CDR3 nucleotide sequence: TGTGCCAGCAGTGAAGCAGGGGGACCAGGGGTAGGAAACACCATATATTTT.

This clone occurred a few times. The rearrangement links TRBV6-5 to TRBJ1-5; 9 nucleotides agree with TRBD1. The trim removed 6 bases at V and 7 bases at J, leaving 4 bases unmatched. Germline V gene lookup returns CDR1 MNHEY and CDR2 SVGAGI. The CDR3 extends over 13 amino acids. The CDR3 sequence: CASRQGAGQPQHF. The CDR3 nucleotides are TGTGCCAGCAGACAGGGGGCTGGACAGCCCCAGCATTTT.

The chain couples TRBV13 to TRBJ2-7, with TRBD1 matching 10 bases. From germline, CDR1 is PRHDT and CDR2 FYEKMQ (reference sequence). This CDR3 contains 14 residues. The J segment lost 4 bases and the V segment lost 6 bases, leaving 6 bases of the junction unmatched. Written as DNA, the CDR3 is TGTGCCAGCAGTTATGGACAGGGGGTGTACGAGCAGTACTTC. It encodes CASSYGQGVYEQYF.

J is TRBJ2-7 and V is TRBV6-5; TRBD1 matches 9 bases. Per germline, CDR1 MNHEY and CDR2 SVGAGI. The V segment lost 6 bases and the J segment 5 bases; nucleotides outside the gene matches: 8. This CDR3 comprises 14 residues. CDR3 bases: TGTGCCAGCAGCCTGGACAGGGGAGGCGACGAGCAGTACTTC. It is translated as CASSLDRGGDEQYF.

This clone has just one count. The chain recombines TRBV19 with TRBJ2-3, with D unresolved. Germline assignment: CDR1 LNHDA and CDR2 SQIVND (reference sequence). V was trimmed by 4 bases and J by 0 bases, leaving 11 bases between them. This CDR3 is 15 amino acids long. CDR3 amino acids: CASSKPRQSTDTQYF. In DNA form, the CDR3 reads TGTGCCAGTAGTAAACCCAGGCAGAGCACAGATACGCAGTATTTT.

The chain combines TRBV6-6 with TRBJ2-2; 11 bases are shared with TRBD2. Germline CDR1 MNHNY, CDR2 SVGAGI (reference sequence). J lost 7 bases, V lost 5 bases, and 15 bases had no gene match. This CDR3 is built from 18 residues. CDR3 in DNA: TGTGCCAGCAGTCCCCTGGGACTAGCGGAATCCGTCGGCGGGGAGCTGTTTTTT. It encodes CASSPLGLAESVGGELFF.

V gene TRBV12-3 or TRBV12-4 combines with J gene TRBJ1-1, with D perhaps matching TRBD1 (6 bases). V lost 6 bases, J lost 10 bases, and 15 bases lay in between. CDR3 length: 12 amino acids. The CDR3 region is CASSSGTTTAFF. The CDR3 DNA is TGTGCCAGCAGCTCCGGGACAACTACAGCTTTCTTT.

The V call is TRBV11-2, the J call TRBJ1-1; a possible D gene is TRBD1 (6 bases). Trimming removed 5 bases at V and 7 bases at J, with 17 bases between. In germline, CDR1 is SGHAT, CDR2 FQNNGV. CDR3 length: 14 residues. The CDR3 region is CASSKSDSRSEAFF. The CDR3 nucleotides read TGTGCCAGCAGCAAATCGGACAGTCGAAGTGAAGCTTTCTTT.

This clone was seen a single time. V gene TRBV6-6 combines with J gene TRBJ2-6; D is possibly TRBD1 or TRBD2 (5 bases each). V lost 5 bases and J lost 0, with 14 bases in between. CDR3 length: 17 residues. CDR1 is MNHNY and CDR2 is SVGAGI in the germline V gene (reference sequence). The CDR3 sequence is CASSPGRSISGANVLTF. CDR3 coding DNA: TGTGCCAGCAGTCCGGGACGGTCTATCTCTGGGGCCAACGTCCTGACTTTC.

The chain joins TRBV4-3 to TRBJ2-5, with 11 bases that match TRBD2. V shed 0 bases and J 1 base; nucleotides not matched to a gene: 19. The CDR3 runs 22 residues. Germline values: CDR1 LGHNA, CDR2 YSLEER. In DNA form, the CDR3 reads TGCGCCAGCAGCCAAGAACTAGGAATAGTAGCGGGGGGGCGTGGGTCCCAAGAGACCCAGTACTTC. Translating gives CASSQELGIVAGGRGSQETQYF.

The CDR3 here is CASSSVAGYHEQYF. The CDR3 DNA reads as TGTGCCAGTAGTTCAGTAGCGGGATATCACGAGCAGTACTTC. This rearrangement joins TRBV19 to TRBJ2-7; 8 bases match TRBD2. The trim removed 5 bases at V and 5 bases at J, leaving 8 bases unmatched. Germline CDR1 is LNHDA and CDR2 is SQIVND (reference sequence). The CDR3 loop spans 14 amino acids.